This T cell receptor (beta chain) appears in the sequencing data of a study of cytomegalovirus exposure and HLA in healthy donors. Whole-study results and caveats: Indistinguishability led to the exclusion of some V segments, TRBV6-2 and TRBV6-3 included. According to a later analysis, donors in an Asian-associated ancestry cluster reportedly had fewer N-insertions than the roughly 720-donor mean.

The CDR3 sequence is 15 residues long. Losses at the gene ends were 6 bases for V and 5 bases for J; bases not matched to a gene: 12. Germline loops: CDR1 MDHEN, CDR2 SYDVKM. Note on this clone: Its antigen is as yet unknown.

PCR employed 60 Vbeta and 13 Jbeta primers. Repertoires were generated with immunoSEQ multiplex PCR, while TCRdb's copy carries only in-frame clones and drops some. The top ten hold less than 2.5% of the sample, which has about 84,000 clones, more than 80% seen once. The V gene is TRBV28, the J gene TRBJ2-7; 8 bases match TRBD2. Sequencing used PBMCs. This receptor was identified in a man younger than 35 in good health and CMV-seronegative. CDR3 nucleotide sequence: TGTGCCAGCAGACCGCCGGGACTAGGATTCGACGAGCAGTACTTC. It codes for CASRPPGLGFDEQYF. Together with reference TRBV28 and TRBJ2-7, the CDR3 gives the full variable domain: DVKVTQSSRYLVKRTGEKVFLECVQDMDHENMFWYRQDPGLGLRLIYFSYDVKMKEKGDIPEGYSVSREKKERFSLILESASTNQTSMYLCASRPPGLGFDEQYFGPGTRLTVT.